The T cell receptor beta chain described here comes from a study of blood T cell repertoires in COVID-19. Study-level information: Sources were T cells, B-cell-depleted T cells, or PBMCs; the material itself was cDNA or gDNA.

CDR3 size: 15 residues. Trimming cost V 8 bases and J 0 bases; bases outside gene matches: 4. Germline CDR1 is WSHSY and CDR2 is SAAADI. The assay was immunoSEQ multiplex PCR, and TCRdb's table has in-frame clones only and misses some. The sample lists roughly 300,000 clones; 90% were seen once. Individuals drawn from under 30 US areas were roughly 18 to 89 years old. In Cohort 3, a recovered donor had either two negative PCRs, clearance, or symptom resolution. Sample: PBMCs or T cells enriched from blood (not recorded which). The chain employs TRBV10-2 and TRBJ1-3; 10 bases agree with TRBD1. The clonotype was recovered from a woman aged 30 to 39 who had recovered from COVID-19. The CDR3 here is CASGDRGISGNTIYF. The CDR3 region has the DNA TGCGCCAGCGGGGACAGGGGCATCTCTGGAAACACCATATATTTT.